The 19 T cell receptor beta chains below come from one sample, sequenced in a study of blood T cell repertoires in COVID-19. The protocol was immunoSEQ multiplex PCR, while the TCRdb copy is restricted to in-frame clones and leaves out a portion. The sample holds about 51,000 clones, 75% to 95% seen once. The sequenced material came from peripheral blood. Receptors originate from a man aged 45-65 years with acute or convalescent COVID-19.

This chain connects TRBV19 to TRBJ1-1, with D possibly matching TRBD1 (6 bases). Germline-derived CDR1 and CDR2 are LNHDA and SQIVND (reference sequence). V lost 7 bases and J lost 4, with 16 bases in between. The CDR3 consists of 14 residues. The CDR3 DNA reads TGTGCCAGTACCTTAACAAGGGGGAGCACTGAAGCTTTCTTT. This codes for CASTLTRGSTEAFF.

The chain joins TRBV5-1 to TRBJ2-7; 9 bases map to TRBD1. From germline, CDR1 is SGHRS and CDR2 YFSETQ. The V gene end was trimmed by 0 bases and the J gene end by 1 base; junction bases not matched to a gene: 2. The CDR3 consists of 15 residues. CDR3 loop: CASSLVQGASYEQYF. The CDR3 DNA is TGCGCCAGCAGCTTGGTACAGGGGGCTTCCTACGAGCAGTACTTC.

This chain connects TRBV10-2 to TRBJ1-4; D call uncertain. This CDR3 contains 15 residues. Trimming took off 0 bases at V and 11 bases at J, with 16 bases between the two ends. The germline V gene encodes CDR1 WSHSY and CDR2 SAAADI. This chain's CDR3 is CASSESLGLSEKLFF. DNA of the CDR3: TGCGCCAGCAGTGAGTCATTGGGTCTTTCGGAGAAACTGTTTTTT.

The gene calls are TRBV11-2 and TRBJ1-1; 7 nucleotides align to TRBD1. The V gene end was trimmed by 5 bases and the J gene end by 0 bases; junction bases not matched to a gene: 12. Germline V gene sequence: CDR1 SGHAT, CDR2 FQNNGV. This CDR3 is 17 amino acids long. In DNA form, the CDR3 reads TGTGCCAGCAGCCCATTAGGGACAGCCTTCATGAACACTGAAGCTTTCTTT. As protein: CASSPLGTAFMNTEAFF.

This clone appeared a few times. The V and J genes are TRBV28 and TRBJ1-2; 8 nucleotides align to TRBD1. V lost 6 bases to trimming and J lost 4 bases; unmatched junction nucleotides: 7. The CDR3 spans 14 residues. Per the germline V gene, CDR1 is MDHEN and CDR2 is SYDVKM. The chain's CDR3 is CASRPTTGVYGYTF. The CDR3, as DNA: TGTGCCAGCAGACCTACGACAGGGGTCTATGGCTACACCTTC.

In nucleotides, the CDR3 is TGTGCCAGTAGTAAGAGGGGGGGCTGGGAGACCCAGTACTTC. Its protein is CASSKRGGWETQYF. V and J are TRBV19 and TRBJ2-5; a weak D match, TRBD2 (7 bases). V shed 4 bases and J shed 5 bases, with 14 bases lying between them. The CDR3 is 14 residues long. CDR1 is LNHDA, CDR2 SQIVND, per germline (reference sequence). Full variable domain (rest looked up from reference TRBV19 and TRBJ2-5): DGGITQSPKYLFRKEGQNVTLSCEQNLNHDAMYWYRQDPGQGLRLIYYSQIVNDFQKGDIAEGYSVSREKKESFPLTVTSAQKNPTAFYLCASSKRGGWETQYFGPGTRLLVL.

The chain combines TRBV5-1 with TRBJ2-7; TRBD2 is a possible D gene (6 bases). The CDR3 spans 15 residues. Deletions cut 4 bases from V and 6 bases from J, with 20 bases between. The germline CDR1 and CDR2 sequences are SGHRS and YFSETQ. The DNA for the CDR3 is TGCGCCAGCAGCCGGGAGACAGCTGCGATAGCCGAGCAGTACTTC. It yields the protein CASSRETAAIAEQYF.

The chain is built from TRBV6-6 and TRBJ2-1; 12 positions match TRBD2. This CDR3 has 16 residues. Per the germline V gene, CDR1 is MNHNY and CDR2 is SVGAGI (reference sequence). V shed 7 bases, J shed 3 bases, and the junction held 7 bases outside the gene matches. CDR3 DNA sequence: TGTGCCAGCACTAGCGGGGGGGCCCGTCGCTACAATGAGCAGTTCTTC. Translated, it gives CASTSGGARRYNEQFF.

The genes are TRBV19 and TRBJ1-5; TRBD1 matches at 7 bases. Per germline, CDR1 LNHDA and CDR2 SQIVND (reference sequence). This CDR3 has 15 amino acids. After removal of 1 base from V and 6 bases from J, the junction contained 6 bases not matched to a gene. The CDR3 DNA reads as TGTGCCAGTAGTATAGCACAGGGGTGGCTTCAGCCCCAGCATTTT. Amino acid sequence: CASSIAQGWLQPQHF.

The V and J genes are TRBV2 and TRBJ1-5; no clear D. The CDR3 is 16 residues long. Germline-derived CDR1 and CDR2 are SNHLY and FYNNEI. V was cut by 5 bases and J by 0 bases, with 14 bases left in between. The CDR3 DNA reads as TGTGCCAGCAGTAAACTGAAAGACTATAGCAATCAGCCCCAGCATTTT. This codes for CASSKLKDYSNQPQHF.

The chain employs TRBV29-1 and TRBJ1-2; D gene unclear. Trimming pared 6 bases from V and 6 bases from J, leaving 14 bases between. This CDR3 spans 12 amino acids. Germline CDR1 and CDR2: SQVTM and ANQGSEA. CDR3 bases: TGCAGCGTAGGAGAGAAGGGAGATGGCTACACCTTC. It yields the protein CSVGEKGDGYTF.

The chain uses TRBV10-3 and TRBJ1-1; 8 positions match TRBD1. V was pared by 7 bases and J by 4 bases, with 8 bases of the junction left unmatched. This CDR3 region has 14 residues. The germline V gene has CDR1 ENHRY and CDR2 SYGVKD. The DNA for the CDR3 is TGTGCCATCACGGCAGGGGGCTTTGGCACTGAAGCTTTCTTT. Amino acid sequence: CAITAGGFGTEAFF.

The chain links TRBV30 to TRBJ1-1, with TRBD1 matching over 8 bases. This CDR3 spans 16 amino acids. V was pared by 3 bases and J by 0 bases, with 9 bases of the junction left unmatched. The germline V gene encodes CDR1 GTSNPN and CDR2 SVGIG (reference sequence). The CDR3 spells CAWRRQGALMNTEAFF. CDR3 DNA sequence: TGTGCCTGGAGGAGGCAGGGGGCCCTCATGAACACTGAAGCTTTCTTT.

The chain carries TRBV5-1 and TRBJ2-7; TRBD1 matches at 7 bases. Germline-derived CDR1 and CDR2 are SGHRS and YFSETQ. With 0 bases clipped from V and 4 bases from J, the junction kept 4 bases outside the gene matches. The length of the CDR3 is 14 residues. The CDR3 loop is CASSLVGQVYEQYF. CDR3 nucleotides: TGCGCCAGCAGCTTGGTAGGACAGGTGTACGAGCAGTACTTC.

The V and J genes are TRBV13 and TRBJ2-4, with TRBD2 matching 9 bases. Germline V gene sequence: CDR1 PRHDT, CDR2 FYEKMQ (reference sequence). V trimming: 0 bases; J trimming: 0 bases; junction bases outside the gene matches: 3. This CDR3 is built from 17 residues. The CDR3 DNA is TGTGCCAGCAGCTTAGGTAGCGGGGGCCTAGCCAAAAACATTCAGTACTTC. This translates into CASSLGSGGLAKNIQYF.

This chain joins TRBV5-1 and TRBJ1-3; D unclear. From germline, CDR1 is SGHRS and CDR2 YFSETQ. This CDR3 has 17 residues. V lost 0 bases and J 0 bases, leaving 13 bases between the germline ends. CDR3 amino acids: CASSLAALGSSGNTIYF. CDR3 DNA: TGCGCCAGCAGCTTGGCCGCTTTGGGGAGCTCTGGAAACACCATATATTTT.

The chain uses TRBV19 and TRBJ1-5, with D perhaps matching TRBD1 (6 bases). The ends were cut back, 9 bases at V and 7 bases at J, with 16 bases in the middle. CDR1 and CDR2 from the germline V gene are LNHDA and SQIVND (reference sequence). This CDR3 has 13 amino acids. The CDR3 loop reads CASSLRGEQPQHF. In DNA, the CDR3 is TGTGCCAGCTCCCTCAGGGGCGAGCAGCCCCAGCATTTT. Full variable domain (remainder filled in from reference TRBV19 and TRBJ1-5): DGGITQSPKYLFRKEGQNVTLSCEQNLNHDAMYWYRQDPGQGLRLIYYSQIVNDFQKGDIAEGYSVSREKKESFPLTVTSAQKNPTAFYLCASSLRGEQPQHFGDGTRLSIL.

The chain has TRBV5-8 and TRBJ1-5; D gene ambiguous. The germline V gene encodes CDR1 SGHTS and CDR2 YDEGEE. The CDR3 has 14 amino acids. The V and J ends lost 4 bases and 7 bases respectively, with 15 bases between them. CDR3 in amino acids: CASSPGGVAQPQHF. CDR3 bases: TGTGCCAGCAGCCCGGGCGGGGTAGCCCAGCCCCAGCATTTT.

The chain joins TRBV19 to TRBJ2-3; 10 bases map to TRBD2. This CDR3 has 16 residues. J lost 0 bases, V lost 3 bases, and 3 bases had no gene match. The germline V gene has CDR1 LNHDA and CDR2 SQIVND (reference sequence). The CDR3 DNA follows: TGTGCCAGTAGTATCATAGCGGGGGGTAGCACAGATACGCAGTATTTT. This sequence encodes CASSIIAGGSTDTQYF.